The 18 T cell receptor beta chains below all came from one sample that was sequenced in a study of T cells in Graves' hyperthyroidism and ophthalmopathy. TCR beta CDR3 sequences were amplified from RNA transcripts. Initially, a first-round RT-PCR of the TCR CDR3 employed the HTBI primer set. Each CDR3 protein is one row after TCRdb ran MiXCR on the multiplex PCR reads. The sample has about 200,000 distinct CDR3 sequences, about a sixth seen once. The sample consisted of blood. These receptors all come from a woman aged 45 to 65 with Graves' hyperthyroidism.

This clonotype was recorded at least ten times. V and J are TRBV6-1 and TRBJ1-5; TRBD1 matches 7 bases. CDR3 length: 15 amino acids. Losses at the gene ends were 3 bases for V and 4 bases for J; bases not matched to a gene: 6. Per the germline V gene, CDR1 is MNHNS and CDR2 is SASEGT. The DNA for the CDR3 is TGTGCCAGCAGTGATGCGGGACAGACGAATCAGCCCCAGCATTTT. It encodes CASSDAGQTNQPQHF.

This clonotype has a count of ten or more. The chain carries TRBV24-1 and TRBJ1-2; D might be TRBD1 (5 bases). The CDR3 is made up of 16 amino acids. Germline V gene lookup returns CDR1 KGHDR and CDR2 SFDVKD. V lost 5 bases and J lost 6, with 21 bases in between. The CDR3 region is CATSGSREASFDGYTF. CDR3 DNA sequence: TGTGCCACCAGTGGTTCCAGGGAGGCCTCGTTTGATGGCTACACCTTC.

In this sample, this clonotype turned up many times. The chain links TRBV28 to TRBJ2-5, with D possibly being TRBD1 (5 bases). The CDR3 spans 14 residues. V gave up 3 bases and J gave up 1 base, with 9 bases separating them. Germline V CDR1 and CDR2: MDHEN, SYDVKM. The CDR3 region is CASSLIQVQETQYF. CDR3 nucleotides: TGTGCCAGCAGTTTGATACAGGTCCAAGAGACCCAGTACTTC. The entire variable domain, with the rest obtained from reference TRBV28 and TRBJ2-5, is as follows: DVKVTQSSRYLVKRTGEKVFLECVQDMDHENMFWYRQDPGLGLRLIYFSYDVKMKEKGDIPEGYSVSREKKERFSLILESASTNQTSMYLCASSLIQVQETQYFGPGTRLLVL.

J is TRBJ2-6 and V is TRBV7-3; 10 positions match TRBD2. Trimming took 5 bases from V and 0 from J; bases not matched to a gene: 7. The CDR3 is made up of 18 amino acids. Germline V gives CDR1 SGHTA, CDR2 FQGTGA. CDR3 DNA sequence: TGTGCCAGCAGCCTCCAACTAGCGGGAAGCTCTGGGGCCAACGTCCTGACTTTC. Translated, it gives CASSLQLAGSSGANVLTF.

The rearrangement joins TRBV6-1 to TRBJ1-1; D call uncertain. Trimming stripped 4 bases from V and 7 bases from J, with 13 bases between. CDR3 length equals 13 residues. Germline-derived CDR1 and CDR2 are MNHNS and SASEGT. The chain's CDR3 is CASSARAVVEAFF. CDR3 nucleotides: TGTGCCAGCAGTGCAAGGGCCGTGGTTGAAGCTTTCTTT.

This clonotype was recorded a few times. The V and J genes are TRBV20-1 and TRBJ2-1; a possible D gene is TRBD2 (6 bases). V was clipped by 6 bases and J by 2 bases, with 14 bases between them. The CDR3 has 14 residues. CDR1 and CDR2 (germline): DFQATT, SNEGSKA (reference sequence). The CDR3 bases are TGCAGTGCACTTTCGGGGGTTGCCTACAATGAGCAGTTCTTC. Its protein product is CSALSGVAYNEQFF.

Many counts were recorded for this clonotype. This chain connects TRBV28 to TRBJ2-7; no firm D call. The CDR3 contains 18 residues. Trimming took 7 bases from V and 2 from J, leaving 27 bases between them. The germline gives CDR1 MDHEN, CDR2 SYDVKM. Written as DNA, the CDR3 is TGTGCCAGCAAGTTCGGGCTCCCAAACTCACAATTCACCTACGAGCAGTACTTC. Protein product: CASKFGLPNSQFTYEQYF.

The chain has TRBV19 and TRBJ2-7; TRBD1 agrees at 7 bases. The CDR3 contains 14 residues. The ends lost 5 bases at V and 5 bases at J; junction bases unmatched: 9. Germline V gene sequence: CDR1 LNHDA, CDR2 SQIVND (reference sequence). The CDR3 sequence: CASSLETGFHEQYF. Written as DNA, the CDR3 is TGTGCCAGTAGTCTCGAGACAGGGTTCCACGAGCAGTACTTC.

The chain is built from TRBV11-3 and TRBJ2-7; TRBD2 might be the D (5 bases). V lost 2 bases and J lost 6, with 17 bases in between. Germline V lookup: CDR1 SGHNT, CDR2 YENEEA. The CDR3 length is 15 residues. Here the CDR3 DNA reads TGTGCCAGCAGCTTAAGGACGGACTTCGGCGGCGAGCAGTACTTC. Translation: CASSLRTDFGGEQYF.

The gene calls are TRBV6-2 or TRBV6-3 and TRBJ2-7, with 9 bases lining up with TRBD1. The ends lost 2 bases at V and 7 bases at J; junction bases unmatched: 9. This CDR3 contains 15 residues. Per germline, CDR1 MNHEY and CDR2 SVGEGT. In nucleotides, the CDR3 is TGTGCCAGCAGTTACACGGGCGGGACAGGGCGTGAGCAGTACTTC. Translating gives CASSYTGGTGREQYF.

This chain joins TRBV27 and TRBJ1-1; unclear D gene. The CDR3 sequence is 9 residues long. Trimming removed 2 bases from V and 10 bases from J, with 2 bases in between. The germline gives CDR1 MNHEY, CDR2 SMNVEV (reference sequence). CDR3 sequence reads: CASSLGAFF. The CDR3 DNA follows: TGTGCCAGCAGTTTAGGAGCTTTCTTT.

The V and J genes are TRBV18 and TRBJ2-7, with TRBD1 matching over 10 bases. After removal of 6 bases from V and 4 bases from J, the junction contained 6 bases not matched to a gene. From germline, CDR1 is KGHSH and CDR2 LQKENI. The CDR3 has 14 amino acids. DNA for the CDR3: TGTGCCAGCTCCCCGGACAGGGGGTATTACGAGCAGTACTTC. Protein sequence: CASSPDRGYYEQYF.

This clonotype was seen a few times. The chain recombines TRBV12-3 or TRBV12-4 with TRBJ2-1, with 11 bases identical to TRBD2. Trimming at V came to 5 bases and at J to 2 bases, leaving 5 bases not matched to a gene. The CDR3 totals 16 residues. The DNA for the CDR3 is TGTGCCAGCAGTGCTAGCGGGAGGAGTCCCTACAATGAGCAGTTCTTC. It encodes CASSASGRSPYNEQFF.

This clonotype was detected a few times. The chain carries TRBV5-1 and TRBJ1-4; D not certain. Germline V gene data show CDR1 as SGHRS and CDR2 as YFSETQ. V dropped 6 bases and J dropped 7 bases, with 13 bases sitting between them. The CDR3 sequence is 13 residues long. CDR3 loop: CASTWGRSEKLFF. CDR3 DNA sequence: TGCGCCAGCACGTGGGGAAGGAGTGAAAAACTGTTTTTT.

The V gene is TRBV7-9, the J gene TRBJ2-3; D tentatively fits TRBD1 or TRBD2 (5 bases each). CDR1 SEHNR and CDR2 FQNEAQ come from the germline V gene (reference sequence). This CDR3 has 15 amino acids. V lost 5 bases, J lost 0 bases, and 12 bases lay in between. As DNA, the CDR3 is TGTGCCAGCAGCCCCGGGACGGATAGCACAGATACGCAGTATTTT. Its protein product is CASSPGTDSTDTQYF. Complete variable domain (other parts from reference TRBV7-9 and TRBJ2-3): DTGVSQNPRHKITKRGQNVTFRCDPISEHNRLYWYRQTLGQGPEFLTYFQNEAQLEKSRLLSDRFSAERPKGSFSTLEIQRTEQGDSAMYLCASSPGTDSTDTQYFGPGTRLTVL.

This clonotype was counted at least ten times. The V call is TRBV12-3 or TRBV12-4, the J call TRBJ2-7; 10 bases map to TRBD2. There are 15 residues in the CDR3. With 2 bases clipped from V and 4 bases from J, the junction kept 5 bases outside the gene matches. The CDR3 reads CASSLRRLAGYEQYF. CDR3 DNA: TGTGCCAGCAGTTTAAGGAGACTAGCGGGTTACGAGCAGTACTTC.

This clonotype was counted only a few times. V gene TRBV10-2 combines with J gene TRBJ1-2; the D gene is possibly TRBD1 (5 bases). Deletions cut 4 bases from V and 0 bases from J, with 9 bases between. The CDR3 totals 14 residues. Germline V lookup: CDR1 WSHSY, CDR2 SAAADI. This CDR3 is CASSVRDSNYGYTF. The DNA for the CDR3 is TGCGCCAGCAGTGTGAGGGACTCTAACTATGGCTACACCTTC.

The rearrangement joins TRBV28 to TRBJ2-1; a weak D match, TRBD2 (6 bases). CDR1 is MDHEN and CDR2 is SYDVKM in the germline V gene. The CDR3 runs 15 residues. Trimming left V 6 bases short and J 10 bases short, with 22 bases between. This CDR3 reads CASSRAGTQSQEQFF. In DNA form, the CDR3 reads TGTGCCAGCAGCCGAGCCGGGACTCAAAGCCAAGAGCAGTTCTTC.